The 3 T cell receptor beta chains listed next were all sequenced from one sample in a study of T cell repertoires in breast cancer. An expanded emulsion RT-PCR with primers for all TCR V genes paired CD8+ T cell chains. Blocking oligonucleotides added to a second nested PCR suppressed unpaired genes. From the emulsion pairing reads, TCRdb called clonotypes with MiXCR, one entry per CDR3 protein. The table lists roughly 39,000 distinct CDR3 sequences, 45% to 55% of them singletons. Sequenced sample: CD8+ T cells. These TCRs come from a pool of human donors with breast cancer or a healthy control (not recorded which).

The chain has TRBV2 and TRBJ1-4; a weak D match, TRBD1 (5 bases). V gave up 7 bases and J gave up 8 bases, with 14 bases separating them. This CDR3 spans 13 amino acids. Germline CDR1 reads SNHLY; CDR2 reads FYNNEI. The CDR3 loop reads CASTRQPQEKLFF. The CDR3 DNA reads TGTGCCAGCACCCGACAGCCCCAAGAAAAACTGTTTTTT. The full variable domain, its missing parts supplied by reference TRBV2 and TRBJ1-4, is EPEVTQTPSHQVTQMGQEVILRCVPISNHLYFYWYRQILGQKVEFLVSFYNNEISEKSEIFDDQFSVERPDGSNFTLKIRSTKLEDSAMYFCASTRQPQEKLFFGSGTQLSVL.

With respect to this clonotype: The junction departs from the called germline gene at one end, perhaps through a read error. J is TRBJ2-7 and V is TRBV10-3; 8 nucleotides align to TRBD1. The CDR3 spans 14 residues. The germline V gene has CDR1 ENHRY and CDR2 SYGVKD. CDR3 amino acids: CAIRGTGPLYEQHF. The CDR3 nucleotides are TGTGCCATCAGGGGGACAGGCCCCCTCTACGAGCAGCACTTC.

This rearrangement joins TRBV20-1 to TRBJ1-2; 9 nucleotides line up with TRBD1. CDR3 length: 14 amino acids. Germline CDR1 is DFQATT and CDR2 is SNEGSKA (reference sequence). Unmatched junction bases numbered 7, after V lost 5 bases and J lost 3 bases. In DNA, the CDR3 is TGCAGTGCTCTCGACAGGGGGATGGACTATGGCTACACCTTC. Translated, it gives CSALDRGMDYGYTF.